The 25 T cell receptor beta chains presented below share a single source sample, sequenced in a study of cytomegalovirus exposure and HLA in healthy donors. The PCR ran on 60 Vbeta and 13 Jbeta primers. Method: immunoSEQ multiplex PCR; TCRdb's copy keeps in-frame clones and lacks some. The sample data list about 190,000 clones. The specimen was PBMCs. These receptors came from a woman aged 30 to 39 in good health and CMV-seropositive.

Comment on this clone: Different DNA sequences within this sample yield the same CDR3. The V and J genes are TRBV5-1 and TRBJ2-7, with a weak D call TRBD1 (5 bases). V was pared by 4 bases and J by 6 bases, with 11 bases between. Germline lookup yields CDR1 SGHRS and CDR2 YFSETQ. This CDR3 spans 12 amino acids. The CDR3 nucleotides are TGCGCCAGCAGCGGAGACAGAGTCGAGCAGTACTTC. This translates into CASSGDRVEQYF. Filled out from reference TRBV5-1 and TRBJ2-7, the complete variable domain reads KAGVTQTPRYLIKTRGQQVTLSCSPISGHRSVSWYQQTPGQGLQFLFEYFSETQRNKGNFPGRFSGRQFSNSRSEMNVSTLELGDSALYLCASSGDRVEQYFGPGTRLTVT.

The CDR3 reads CSVDFTVNTEAFF. CDR3 DNA: TGCAGCGTTGATTTTACGGTGAACACTGAAGCTTTCTTT. The gene calls are TRBV29-1 and TRBJ1-1; no clear D gene. The V and J ends lost 3 bases and 0 bases respectively, with 8 bases between them. There are 13 residues in the CDR3. From germline, CDR1 is SQVTM and CDR2 ANQGSEA.

J is TRBJ1-2 and V is TRBV6-5; D is unclear. Looked up from germline, CDR1 is MNHEY and CDR2 is SVGAGI. There are 15 residues in the CDR3. Trimming left V 2 bases short and J 5 bases short, with 15 bases between. The DNA of the CDR3 is TGTGCCAGCAGTTACGGAGGGCGGACGGAATATGGCTACACCTTC. Translating it yields CASSYGGRTEYGYTF.

The rearrangement links TRBV6-5 to TRBJ2-7; D unresolved. Germline CDR1 is MNHEY and CDR2 is SVGAGI. This CDR3 is built from 14 residues. Between the trimmed V and J ends, which lost 2 bases and 0 bases, there was a span of 8 bases. CDR3 protein: CASSYGQPSYEQYF. The DNA for the CDR3 is TGTGCCAGCAGTTACGGGCAGCCCTCCTACGAGCAGTACTTC.

The J gene is TRBJ2-1, the V gene TRBV7-2, with D possibly TRBD2 on 6 matching bases. The germline V gene encodes CDR1 SGHTA and CDR2 FQGNSA. The length of the CDR3 is 15 residues. V was clipped by 3 bases and J by 8 bases, with 17 bases between them. CDR3 DNA: TGTGCCAGCAGCTTCCAGGCCGGGAGTTGGGATGAGCAGTTCTTC. Its protein product is CASSFQAGSWDEQFF.

This chain joins TRBV11-3 and TRBJ2-2, with D possibly being TRBD1 (6 bases). Germline loops: CDR1 SGHNT, CDR2 YENEEA. V lost 4 bases, J lost 3 bases, and 9 bases lay in between. CDR3 size: 14 residues. The CDR3 DNA sequence: TGTGCCAGCAGCTCGAGACAGGACACCGGGGAGCTGTTTTTT. Translating gives CASSSRQDTGELFF. Combining the CDR3 with reference TRBV11-3 and TRBJ2-2 gives the whole variable domain EAGVVQSPRYKIIEKKQPVAFWCNPISGHNTLYWYLQNLGQGPELLIRYENEEAVDDSQLPKDRFSAERLKGVDSTLKIQPAELGDSAVYLCASSSRQDTGELFFGEGSRLTVL.

This chain joins TRBV29-1 and TRBJ2-7, with 9 bases fitting TRBD1. V shed 6 bases, J shed 6 bases, and the junction held 9 bases outside the gene matches. CDR3 size: 13 residues. Germline CDR1 is SQVTM and CDR2 is ANQGSEA. The CDR3, as DNA: TGCAGCGTCAGCACAGGGGGCATATGCGAGCAGTACTTC. Protein: CSVSTGGICEQYF.

V is TRBV5-1 and J is TRBJ1-1; tentative D call: TRBD1 (5 bases). Looked up from germline, CDR1 is SGHRS and CDR2 is YFSETQ. CDR3 size: 13 residues. Trimming shortened V by 4 bases and J by 0 bases, and 7 bases separated the two germline ends. CDR3: CASSAGMNTEAFF. The CDR3 DNA reads TGCGCCAGCAGCGCAGGGATGAACACTGAAGCTTTCTTT.

The gene calls are TRBV30 and TRBJ2-7, with TRBD1 identical over 7 bases. The ends lost 2 bases at V and 3 bases at J; junction bases unmatched: 10. Germline assignment: CDR1 GTSNPN and CDR2 SVGIG (reference sequence). The CDR3 spans 15 residues. DNA for the CDR3: TGTGCCTGGAGTCATCGACAGGGTCGGTACTACGAGCAGTACTTC. Protein sequence: CAWSHRQGRYYEQYF.

The rearrangement links TRBV6-1 to TRBJ1-2; D gene ambiguous. Germline V gene lookup returns CDR1 MNHNS and CDR2 SASEGT. The V end was cut by 0 bases, the J end by 6 bases, with 5 bases between. The length of the CDR3 is 12 residues. As DNA, the CDR3 is TGTGCCAGCAGTGAAGCCAGTAATGGCTACACCTTC. Protein product: CASSEASNGYTF.

CDR3 in DNA: TGTGCCAGCAGTGAATCGCAGGGGTCAAGCAATCAGCCCCAGCATTTT. It is translated as CASSESQGSSNQPQHF. V usage is TRBV25-1 and J usage is TRBJ1-5; D possibly corresponds to TRBD1 (6 bases). This CDR3 region has 16 residues. From germline, CDR1 is MGHDK and CDR2 SYGVNS. Trimming took 1 base from V and 1 from J, leaving 11 bases between them.

V gene TRBV10-3 combines with J gene TRBJ2-1, with a possible D match to TRBD2 (5 bases). V lost 4 bases and J lost 6, with 19 bases in between. There are 16 residues in the CDR3. CDR1 and CDR2 (germline): ENHRY, SYGVKD. CDR3 DNA sequence: TGTGCCATCAGTGGTCAGTCGGGGTCGATAGGCAATGAGCAGTTCTTC. Translated, it gives CAISGQSGSIGNEQFF.

The chain links TRBV27 to TRBJ1-2; D may be TRBD1 (6 bases). V was trimmed by 4 bases and J by 3 bases, leaving 12 bases between them. CDR3 length: 14 amino acids. Looked up from germline, CDR1 is MNHEY and CDR2 is SMNVEV (reference sequence). The CDR3 here is CASSSRTAYYGYTF. The CDR3 region has the DNA TGTGCCAGCAGTTCCCGGACAGCCTACTATGGCTACACCTTC.

The chain links TRBV6-5 to TRBJ1-3; the D is unclear. The germline CDR1 and CDR2 sequences are MNHEY and SVGAGI. This CDR3 comprises 14 residues. V was pared by 7 bases and J by 4 bases, with 14 bases between. This CDR3 is CASKDSLGGNTIYF. The CDR3 bases are TGTGCCAGCAAAGACTCCCTCGGAGGAAACACCATATATTTT.

The V call is TRBV7-9, the J call TRBJ2-1, with a possible D match to TRBD2 (6 bases). The CDR3 is 12 amino acids. Per germline, CDR1 SEHNR and CDR2 FQNEAQ (reference sequence). V lost 5 bases and J lost 7, with 9 bases in between. CDR3 nucleotides: TGTGCCAGCAGCCGGGAGACGAATGAGCAGTTCTTC. It is translated as CASSRETNEQFF.

V usage is TRBV9 and J usage is TRBJ1-6; the D is unclear. Per the germline V gene, CDR1 is SGDLS and CDR2 is YYNGEE. V was cut by 0 bases and J by 7 bases, with 5 bases left in between. This CDR3 is built from 13 residues. Here the CDR3 reads CASSVAQNSPLHF. The CDR3 bases are TGTGCCAGCAGCGTAGCTCAGAATTCACCCCTCCACTTT. The full variable domain, in which reference TRBV9 and TRBJ1-6 provide the parts outside the CDR3, is DSGVTQTPKHLITATGQRVTLRCSPRSGDLSVYWYQQSLDQGLQFLIQYYNGEERAKGNILERFSAQQFPDLHSELNLSSLELGDSALYFCASSVAQNSPLHFGNGTRLTVT.

This chain joins TRBV5-4 and TRBJ2-1, with 7 bases identical to TRBD2. The CDR3 is 16 amino acids. The V and J ends lost 3 bases and 4 bases, in that order; junction bases with no gene match: 10. Germline V lookup: CDR1 SGHNT, CDR2 YYREEE (reference sequence). CDR3: CASSSPAGRGYNEQFF. As DNA, the CDR3 is TGTGCCAGCAGCTCACCAGCGGGGCGGGGGTACAATGAGCAGTTCTTC.

This chain joins TRBV9 and TRBJ2-2, with TRBD1 matching over 8 bases. The CDR3 contains 14 residues. V dropped 3 bases and J dropped 4; count of bases not matched to a gene: 2. Germline CDR1 is SGDLS and CDR2 is YYNGEE. The CDR3 DNA follows: TGTGCCAGCAGCGGGGGGACAGGCACCGGGGAGCTGTTTTTT. Translating it yields CASSGGTGTGELFF.

The chain joins TRBV7-8 to TRBJ2-2, with D possibly being TRBD2 (7 bases). Germline V gene lookup returns CDR1 SGHVS and CDR2 FQNEAQ. The CDR3 runs to 14 residues. Trimming took off 7 bases at V and 5 bases at J, with 14 bases between the two ends. The CDR3, as DNA: TGTGCCAGCATTTCGGGGGGCATTACCGGGGAGCTGTTTTTT. Amino acids: CASISGGITGELFF.

The chain uses TRBV4-1 and TRBJ2-5; 7 bases fit TRBD2. Germline trimming cut 0 bases from V and 3 bases from J; bases unmatched to any gene: 4. Germline CDR1 MGHRA, CDR2 YSYEKL. The CDR3 covers 15 residues. CDR3 DNA sequence: TGCGCCAGCAGCCAAGAATGGACTAGGGAAGAGACCCAGTACTTC. Its protein product is CASSQEWTREETQYF.

V gene TRBV18 combines with J gene TRBJ2-7; tentative D call: TRBD1 (6 bases). V was clipped by 4 bases and J by 6 bases, with 16 bases between them. The CDR3 contains 14 residues. Germline V gives CDR1 KGHSH, CDR2 LQKENI. As DNA, the CDR3 is TGTGCCAGCTCACAGGACAGCCCCAAGGCCGAGCAGTACTTC. Amino acids: CASSQDSPKAEQYF.

V is TRBV6-1 and J is TRBJ2-7; 9 bases are a match to TRBD1. Trimming at V came to 7 bases and at J to 3 bases, leaving 10 bases not matched to a gene. Per the germline V gene, CDR1 is MNHNS and CDR2 is SASEGT. This CDR3 region has 15 residues. CDR3 DNA sequence: TGTGCCAGCAAGCTCGACAGGGGGGAGGTCTACGAGCAGTACTTC. Residues: CASKLDRGEVYEQYF.

The gene calls are TRBV4-1 and TRBJ2-1, with 7 bases lining up with TRBD2. Germline CDR1 MGHRA, CDR2 YSYEKL. The CDR3 runs to 16 residues. After removal of 3 bases from V and 7 bases from J, the junction contained 12 bases not matched to a gene. CDR3 in DNA: TGCGCCAGCAGCCACTCACACGGGGGGTCGTGGAATGAGCAGTTCTTC. As protein: CASSHSHGGSWNEQFF.

The genes are TRBV19 and TRBJ2-7; 10 bases fit TRBD1. From germline, CDR1 is LNHDA and CDR2 SQIVND (reference sequence). This CDR3 region has 15 residues. V was clipped by 3 bases and J by 2 bases; unmatched bases: 4. The CDR3 DNA is TGTGCCAGTAGTATGTTGGGACAGGGGACCTACGAGCAGTACTTC. Protein: CASSMLGQGTYEQYF.

The chain recombines TRBV7-2 with TRBJ1-5; unclear D gene. The germline CDR1 and CDR2 sequences are SGHTA and FQGNSA. The CDR3 extends over 13 amino acids. V shed 6 bases and J shed 7 bases, with 13 bases lying between them. CDR3 in amino acids: CASSPGSGQPQHF. CDR3 coding DNA: TGTGCCAGCAGTCCCGGGAGCGGGCAGCCCCAGCATTTT. The full variable domain, rest sourced from reference TRBV7-2 and TRBJ1-5, is GAGVSQSPSNKVTEKGKDVELRCDPISGHTALYWYRQSLGQGLEFLIYFQGNSAPDKSGLPSDRFSAERTGGSVSTLTIQRTQQEDSAVYLCASSPGSGQPQHFGDGTRLSIL.